There are a few counts of the clone carrying this T cell receptor (beta chain). The antigen is unknown. This entry belongs to a study of T cells in Graves' hyperthyroidism and ophthalmopathy. Findings of the study overall: The majority of expanded thyroid clonotypes above 0.001 also appeared in blood.

V was clipped by 4 bases and J by 5 bases; unmatched bases: 5. Germline loops: CDR1 SGHNT, CDR2 YYREEE (reference sequence). The CDR3 totals 13 residues. RNA transcripts yielded amplified TCR beta CDR3 regions. The HTBI primer set served for first-round RT-PCR of the TCR CDR3. TCRdb independently ran MiXCR on the multiplex PCR reads; one entry per CDR3 protein. The table lists 600,000 to 750,000 distinct CDR3 sequences, 15% to 20% of them singletons. The specimen was blood. This chain connects TRBV5-4 to TRBJ2-5; 7 nucleotides match TRBD1. The sequence came from a man between 50 and 59 years old with Graves' hyperthyroidism. The CDR3 spells CASSNKQGETQYF. CDR3 coding DNA: TGTGCCAGCAGCAACAAACAGGGGGAGACCCAGTACTTC.